This T cell receptor beta chain was sequenced for a study of blood T cell repertoires in COVID-19. On the study more broadly: Samples taken during acute and convalescent COVID-19 were collected in the United States, Italy and Spain. The cDNA or gDNA used as material had been derived from T cells, B-cell-depleted T cells, or PBMCs.

How the authors handled the data: The authors estimated nucleated cell counts from reference gene primer amplification. The table came from immunoSEQ multiplex PCR; TCRdb's copy has only in-frame clones and leaves some out. V and J calls and clone size come straight from that table; D and trimming were deduced from the DNA. The sample yields 200,000 to 250,000 clones, about four fifths seen once. This clonotype was sampled from a woman of 80 years or more with acute or convalescent COVID-19. What was sequenced was peripheral blood.

The CDR3 DNA follows: TGTGCCATCAGTGAGGCCTCCGGGACAGGAAACAATCAGCCCCAGCATTTT. Its translation is CAISEASGTGNNQPQHF. The chain links TRBV10-3 to TRBJ1-5, with TRBD1 identical over 8 bases. Unmatched junction bases numbered 9, after V lost 2 bases and J lost 3 bases. Germline values: CDR1 ENHRY, CDR2 SYGVKD. This CDR3 spans 17 amino acids.